This entry concerns a single TCR beta chain. Its antigen is as yet unknown. The data stem from a study of T cells in tuberculosis. Across the whole study: The T cells targeted glucose monomycolate, a mycobacterial lipid, via CD1B. In South Africa, adults with active tuberculosis were compared with IGRA-negative and latently infected IGRA-positive adolescents.

Regarding the study as a whole: The TCR-beta difference was not significant; alpha differences partly reflected length. Smaller distances to GMM-specific TCRs suggested their expansion in active tuberculosis.

V lost 2 bases, J lost 4 bases, and 12 bases lay in between. CDR1 SGHAT and CDR2 FQNNGV come from the germline V gene. The CDR3 consists of 15 residues. Produced via immunoSEQ multiplex PCR; TCRdb's table is partial and in-frame only. The sample contains roughly 35,000 clones, around 92% of which appear only once. As to time point: new active TB diagnosis, blood taken before or within 7 days of starting treatment. This sequence joins TRBV11-2 and TRBJ1-3; D is ambiguous. This receptor was identified in an adult with tuberculosis. Some clones in this sample may be carry-over from other donors' samples. The sequenced sample was PBMCs, obtained at tuberculosis diagnosis. CDR3 residues: CASSLRGLDGNTIYF. As DNA, the CDR3 is TGTGCCAGCAGCTTACGAGGGCTTGACGGAAACACCATATATTTT.